These 29 T cell receptor beta chains were all obtained from the same sample, sequenced in a study of graft-versus-host responses after intestinal transplantation (dated by TCRdb to about 2021). Receptors were amplified or captured by the immunoSEQ multiplex PCR assay. TCRdb took this table from immuneACCESS and kept in-frame rearrangements with V and J called. Such tables lack part of the clones; where checked against another copy, unresolved V genes explain under half of the gap, and the rest is unexplained. A total of 85,000 to 130,000 clones appear in this sample, about 88% of them only once. Of the sample, approximately 1% falls within the top ten clones. In the paper's terms, the time point label means: cells obtained before transplantation from donor or recipient. These receptors lack a known antigen. This sample comprised unstimulated CD4+ T cells sorted from spleen or lymph node cells, obtained before intestinal transplant. The receptor set was obtained from a human donor who received an intestinal transplant.

The rearrangement uses TRBV5-1 and TRBJ2-2; 9 nucleotides align to TRBD2. Germline V gene sequence: CDR1 SGHRS, CDR2 YFSETQ. The CDR3 loop spans 16 amino acids. J was trimmed by 2 bases and V by 4 bases; bases with no gene match: 6. The CDR3 sequence: CASSPRTSANTGELFF. DNA of the CDR3: TGCGCCAGCAGCCCCCGGACTAGCGCAAACACCGGGGAGCTGTTTTTT. Drawing the rest from reference TRBV5-1 and TRBJ2-2, the complete variable domain is KAGVTQTPRYLIKTRGQQVTLSCSPISGHRSVSWYQQTPGQGLQFLFEYFSETQRNKGNFPGRFSGRQFSNSRSEMNVSTLELGDSALYLCASSPRTSANTGELFFGEGSRLTVL.

The rearrangement links TRBV1 to TRBJ2-5; the D segment call TRBD1 is taken from the table without a DNA check. TRBV1 is annotated as a pseudogene. The CDR3 loop spans 15 amino acids. CDR3 coding DNA: TGCACCAGCAGCCACCACGACAGGGTTGGAGAGACCCAGTACTTC. Translating gives CTSSHHDRVGETQYF.

This clone was recorded once. The chain employs TRBV7-6 and TRBJ1-3; TRBD1 matches at 8 bases. Germline assignment: CDR1 SGHVS and CDR2 FNYEAQ. V lost 5 bases, J lost 4 bases, and 19 bases stayed unmatched. This CDR3 spans 19 amino acids. Written as DNA, the CDR3 is TGTGCCAGCAGCCCACGTTTGGGTCCAGGGGGCGCTTCAGGAAACACCATATATTTT. Its translation: CASSPRLGPGGASGNTIYF.

The CDR3: CASSATSGISGETQYF. The DNA for the CDR3 is TGTGCCAGCAGTGCTACTAGCGGGATTTCAGGGGAGACCCAGTACTTC. J is TRBJ2-5 and V is TRBV6-1; 10 bases agree with TRBD2. The germline V gene encodes CDR1 MNHNS and CDR2 SASEGT. The CDR3 totals 16 residues. V gave up 4 bases and J gave up 5 bases; unmatched junction bases: 10.

The chain couples TRBV2 to TRBJ2-4; 8 nucleotides agree with TRBD2. After removal of 6 bases from V and 6 bases from J, the junction contained 7 bases not matched to a gene. The CDR3 runs 14 residues. Germline V gene lookup returns CDR1 SNHLY and CDR2 FYNNEI. CDR3 coding DNA: TGTGCCAGCAGCGATAGCGGGGTATCAAACATTCAGTACTTC. Amino acids: CASSDSGVSNIQYF.

The rearrangement uses TRBV19 and TRBJ2-7, with D perhaps matching TRBD1 (6 bases). Germline V gene sequence: CDR1 LNHDA, CDR2 SQIVND (reference sequence). The V gene lost 9 bases and the J gene lost 2 bases, with 14 bases spanning the gap. This CDR3 comprises 13 residues. CDR3 region: CASGTPTTYEQYF. Written as DNA, the CDR3 is TGTGCCAGCGGGACACCAACTACCTACGAGCAGTACTTC.

The V and J genes are TRBV5-1 and TRBJ2-7; possible D gene TRBD1, 6 bases. There are 14 residues in the CDR3. In germline, CDR1 is SGHRS, CDR2 YFSETQ. Trimming left V 2 bases short and J 5 bases short, with 14 bases between. For the CDR3, the DNA is TGCGCCAGCAGCTTTACCGGGACAATTGACGAGCAGTACTTC. As protein: CASSFTGTIDEQYF. The full variable domain, in which reference TRBV5-1 and TRBJ2-7 provide the parts outside the CDR3, is KAGVTQTPRYLIKTRGQQVTLSCSPISGHRSVSWYQQTPGQGLQFLFEYFSETQRNKGNFPGRFSGRQFSNSRSEMNVSTLELGDSALYLCASSFTGTIDEQYFGPGTRLTVT.

Points on this clone: Other DNA sequences from this sample encode an identical CDR3 as well. The chain combines TRBV7-2 with TRBJ2-7; 11 positions agree with TRBD1. The CDR3 runs 17 residues. The germline V gene has CDR1 SGHTA and CDR2 FQGNSA. J was trimmed by 5 bases and V by 4 bases; bases with no gene match: 13. CDR3 nucleotides: TGTGCCAGCAGCTCGCAATTGGGGGACAGGGGGGTCCACGAGCAGTACTTC. It specifies CASSSQLGDRGVHEQYF.

This chain uses TRBV27 with TRBJ2-1, with 13 bases lining up with TRBD2. Per the germline V gene, CDR1 is MNHEY and CDR2 is SMNVEV (reference sequence). V trimming: 5 bases; J trimming: 2 bases; junction bases outside the gene matches: 6. The CDR3 length is 17 residues. The CDR3 region has the DNA TGTGCCAGCAGTAGATTAGGGACTAGCGGGGCCTACAATGAGCAGTTCTTC. This gives the protein CASSRLGTSGAYNEQFF.

The chain combines TRBV2 with TRBJ1-3; no clear D. V was shortened by 7 bases and J by 0 bases, with 13 bases between the two germline ends. CDR3 length equals 15 residues. Germline CDR1 reads SNHLY; CDR2 reads FYNNEI. CDR3 in DNA: TGTGCCAGCAATAGGCATCGGAGCTCTGGAAACACCATATATTTT. Protein product: CASNRHRSSGNTIYF.

The chain links TRBV5-1 to TRBJ1-1, with a weak D call TRBD1 (5 bases). The CDR3 has 16 amino acids. V was cut by 1 base and J by 1 base, with 14 bases left in between. The germline CDR1 and CDR2 sequences are SGHRS and YFSETQ. CDR3 in amino acids: CASSLQASRGNTEAFF. CDR3 sequence (DNA): TGCGCCAGCAGCTTGCAGGCGAGTAGGGGGAACACTGAAGCTTTCTTT. Full variable domain (remainder filled in from reference TRBV5-1 and TRBJ1-1): KAGVTQTPRYLIKTRGQQVTLSCSPISGHRSVSWYQQTPGQGLQFLFEYFSETQRNKGNFPGRFSGRQFSNSRSEMNVSTLELGDSALYLCASSLQASRGNTEAFFGQGTRLTVV.

J is TRBJ2-5 and V is TRBV6-1; 12 bases agree with TRBD2. The CDR3 extends over 15 amino acids. From germline, CDR1 is MNHNS and CDR2 SASEGT. The trim removed 7 bases at V and 9 bases at J, leaving 12 bases unmatched. Here the CDR3 reads CASTEYGLAGKAQYF. In nucleotides, the CDR3 is TGTGCCAGCACGGAATACGGACTAGCGGGAAAGGCCCAGTACTTC.

The chain is built from TRBV18 and TRBJ1-5, with 7 positions matching TRBD1. Germline CDR1 KGHSH, CDR2 LQKENI. V lost 5 bases to trimming and J lost 3 bases; unmatched junction nucleotides: 4. The CDR3 runs 14 residues. The CDR3 coding sequence is TGTGCCAGCTCATTACAGGGGAACAATCAGCCCCAGCATTTT. Amino acids: CASSLQGNNQPQHF.

The CDR3 protein is CAWSLAGTGQETQYF. DNA for the CDR3: TGTGCCTGGAGTCTGGCCGGGACAGGGCAAGAGACCCAGTACTTC. V usage is TRBV30 and J usage is TRBJ2-5, with 9 bases lining up with TRBD1. Germline CDR1 is GTSNPN and CDR2 is SVGIG (reference sequence). V trimming: 2 bases; J trimming: 2 bases; junction bases outside the gene matches: 6. This CDR3 has 15 amino acids.

This clone appeared once. A read error may produce the germline difference seen at one junction end. This chain links TRBV7-9 with TRBJ2-5; TRBD2 matches 7 bases. This CDR3 spans 14 amino acids. Germline V gene data show CDR1 as SEHNR and CDR2 as FQNEAQ (reference sequence). This CDR3 is CASSFLSGEETQYF. The CDR3 DNA reads TGTGCCAGTAGCTTTCTAAGCGGGGAAGAGACCCAGTACTTC.

The gene calls are TRBV28 and TRBJ1-1; the match to TRBD1 covers 8 bases. The trim removed 6 bases at V and 6 bases at J, leaving 0 bases unmatched. Germline V gene lookup returns CDR1 MDHEN and CDR2 SYDVKM. This CDR3 spans 11 amino acids. CDR3: CASRTGAEAFF. The CDR3 region has the DNA TGTGCCAGCAGGACAGGGGCTGAAGCTTTCTTT.

The J gene is TRBJ2-7, the V gene TRBV6-1; maybe TRBD1 (5 bases). This CDR3 region has 14 residues. Germline V gene data show CDR1 as MNHNS and CDR2 as SASEGT. Trimming left V 2 bases short and J 3 bases short, with 11 bases between. The CDR3: CASSEQGPLYEQYF. In DNA, the CDR3 is TGTGCCAGCAGTGAACAGGGCCCCCTCTACGAGCAGTACTTC.

This chain connects TRBV4-1 to TRBJ1-1; no firm D call. The CDR3 contains 16 residues. Trimming removed 3 bases from V and 1 base from J, with 15 bases in between. Per germline, CDR1 MGHRA and CDR2 YSYEKL. This CDR3 is CASSHTYSPKNTEAFF. The CDR3 DNA is TGCGCCAGCAGCCACACCTACTCGCCCAAGAACACTGAAGCTTTCTTT.

Written as DNA, the CDR3 is TGTGCCAGCAGTGACTCGGGAGGGACTAGCAATCAGCCCCAGCATTTT. It specifies CASSDSGGTSNQPQHF. The rearrangement uses TRBV6-4 and TRBJ1-5; D is perhaps TRBD1 (5 bases). Germline lookup yields CDR1 MRHNA and CDR2 SNTAGT. The CDR3 length is 16 residues. Trimming took 0 bases from V and 0 from J, leaving 9 bases between them.

In the case of this clone: Mismatch with germline at one junction end may stem from a read error. The CDR3 nucleotides are TGTGCCAGCAGCATAGCTGGGACCTACGAGCAGTACTTC. This encodes CASSIAGTYEQYF. The genes are TRBV11-1 and TRBJ2-7; D call uncertain. Looked up from germline, CDR1 is SGHAT and CDR2 is FQDESV (reference sequence). This CDR3 is built from 13 residues.

This chain uses TRBV6-1 with TRBJ1-5, with D perhaps TRBD1 (5 bases). This CDR3 has 13 residues. Trimming stripped 4 bases from V and 6 bases from J, with 10 bases between. From germline, CDR1 is MNHNS and CDR2 SASEGT. CDR3 sequence reads: CASSVGGTQPQHF. CDR3 nucleotide sequence: TGTGCCAGCAGTGTTGGGGGTACTCAGCCCCAGCATTTT.

This clone was observed once. V and J are TRBV5-1 and TRBJ2-3; no reliable D call. CDR1 is SGHRS and CDR2 is YFSETQ in the germline V gene. The CDR3 consists of 16 residues. The V and J ends lost 0 bases and 0 bases respectively, with 11 bases between them. CDR3 amino acids: CASSLGGMTSTDTQYF. The CDR3 DNA sequence: TGCGCCAGCAGCTTGGGAGGTATGACTAGCACAGATACGCAGTATTTT.

The chain is built from TRBV6-5 and TRBJ1-2, with D possibly being TRBD1 (5 bases). Germline V gene sequence: CDR1 MNHEY, CDR2 SVGAGI. V was trimmed by 0 bases and J by 8 bases, leaving 19 bases between them. This CDR3 comprises 16 residues. The CDR3 region has the DNA TGTGCCAGCAGTTACTCGAATTTGGTAGGGGTTGAAGGCTACACCTTC. Amino acids: CASSYSNLVGVEGYTF.

The chain employs TRBV29-1 and TRBJ2-2, with TRBD2 matching 13 bases. The CDR3 totals 17 residues. The germline gives CDR1 SQVTM, CDR2 ANQGSEA. The junction had 12 bases not matched to a gene; V was cut back by 6 bases and J by 5 bases. The CDR3 reads CSVRTSGRTWVTGELFF. The CDR3, as DNA: TGCAGCGTCCGGACTAGCGGGAGAACGTGGGTGACCGGGGAGCTGTTTTTT.

The V and J genes are TRBV11-2 and TRBJ2-4, with a tentative D call TRBD2 (6 bases). Germline-derived CDR1 and CDR2 are SGHAT and FQNNGV. The V gene lost 5 bases and the J gene lost 0 bases, with 11 bases spanning the gap. The CDR3 is made up of 15 amino acids. CDR3 DNA sequence: TGTGCCAGCAGCCGGGGGACGGTAGCCAAAAACATTCAGTACTTC. Residues: CASSRGTVAKNIQYF.

This chain links TRBV19 with TRBJ2-2; D remains ambiguous. V gave up 8 bases and J gave up 6 bases, with 19 bases separating them. Germline assignment: CDR1 LNHDA and CDR2 SQIVND (reference sequence). The CDR3 has 15 amino acids. As DNA, the CDR3 is TGTGCCAGTTCCATCTGGCCTGAGTCGTCCGGGGAGCTGTTTTTT. Translation gives CASSIWPESSGELFF.

This chain joins TRBV18 and TRBJ2-3; 11 nucleotides match TRBD2. V shed 0 bases and J 3 bases; nucleotides not matched to a gene: 2. The CDR3 runs 16 residues. The germline gives CDR1 KGHSH, CDR2 LQKENI. This chain's CDR3 is CASSPPVAGGTDTQYF. Here the CDR3 DNA reads TGTGCCAGCTCACCACCGGTAGCGGGAGGGACAGATACGCAGTATTTT.

The chain links TRBV2 to TRBJ2-5; the match to TRBD1 covers 9 bases. Germline assignment: CDR1 SNHLY and CDR2 FYNNEI. CDR3 length: 16 amino acids. J lost 2 bases, V lost 5 bases, and 9 bases had no gene match. Here the CDR3 DNA reads TGTGCCAGCAGTCGGATTGCCGGGACAGGGCAAGAGACCCAGTACTTC. Translating gives CASSRIAGTGQETQYF.

This clone has just a few counts. This chain links TRBV7-9 with TRBJ2-3, with TRBD2 matching over 9 bases. The germline V gene encodes CDR1 SEHNR and CDR2 FQNEAQ (reference sequence). The length of the CDR3 is 16 residues. V was pared by 5 bases and J by 4 bases, with 10 bases of the junction left unmatched. CDR3: CASSKIAGAWADTQYF. DNA of the CDR3: TGTGCCAGCAGCAAAATAGCGGGAGCTTGGGCAGATACGCAGTATTTT.